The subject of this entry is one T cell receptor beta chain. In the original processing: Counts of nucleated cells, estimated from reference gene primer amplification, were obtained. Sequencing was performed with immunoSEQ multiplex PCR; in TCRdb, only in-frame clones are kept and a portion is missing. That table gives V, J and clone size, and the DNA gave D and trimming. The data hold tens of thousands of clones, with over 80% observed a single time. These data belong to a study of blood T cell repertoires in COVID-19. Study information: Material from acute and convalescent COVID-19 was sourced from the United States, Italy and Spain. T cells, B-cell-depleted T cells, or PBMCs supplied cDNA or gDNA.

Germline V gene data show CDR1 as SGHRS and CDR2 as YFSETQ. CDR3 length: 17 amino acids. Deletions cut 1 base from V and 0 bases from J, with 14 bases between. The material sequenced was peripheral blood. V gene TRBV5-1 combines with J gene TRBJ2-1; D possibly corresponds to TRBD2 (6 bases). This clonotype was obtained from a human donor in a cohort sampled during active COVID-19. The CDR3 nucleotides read TGCGCCAGCAGCTTGCAAGGAGGAGGGGACTCCTACAATGAGCAGTTCTTC. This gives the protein CASSLQGGGDSYNEQFF.